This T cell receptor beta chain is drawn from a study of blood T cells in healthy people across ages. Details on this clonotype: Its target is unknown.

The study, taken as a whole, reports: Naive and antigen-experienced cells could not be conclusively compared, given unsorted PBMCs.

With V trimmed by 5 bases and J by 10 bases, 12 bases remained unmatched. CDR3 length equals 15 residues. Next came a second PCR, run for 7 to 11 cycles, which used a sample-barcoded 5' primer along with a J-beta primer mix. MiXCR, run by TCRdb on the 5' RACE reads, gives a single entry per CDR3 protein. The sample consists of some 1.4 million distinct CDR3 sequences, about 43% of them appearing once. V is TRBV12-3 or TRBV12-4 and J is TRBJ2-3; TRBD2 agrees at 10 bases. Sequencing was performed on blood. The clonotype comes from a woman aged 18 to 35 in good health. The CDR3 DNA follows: TGTGCCAGCAGTCCCCGACTAGCGGGTTCTCGGGCGCAGTATTTT. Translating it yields CASSPRLAGSRAQYF.